The 2 T cell receptor beta chains presented below share a single source sample, sequenced in a study of blood T cell repertoires in COVID-19. Profiling relied on immunoSEQ multiplex PCR, and the TCRdb table lists in-frame clones only, not all of them. The data contain 310,000 or so clones, about nine tenths of them singletons. Sequences were obtained from PBMCs or T cells enriched from blood (not recorded which). These TCRs come from a woman in her late teens or twenties who had recovered from COVID-19.

The chain uses TRBV24-1 and TRBJ1-2; perhaps TRBD1 as D (6 bases). The CDR3 spans 12 residues. Germline loops: CDR1 KGHDR, CDR2 SFDVKD. Trimming cost V 4 bases and J 6 bases, with 8 bases left between them. The CDR3 here is CATSEAGDGYTF. DNA of the CDR3: TGTGCCACCAGTGAGGCAGGGGATGGCTACACCTTC.

This clone was observed a handful of times. This chain connects TRBV19 to TRBJ2-7; tentatively, D is TRBD2 (5 bases). The CDR3 is made up of 13 amino acids. Germline CDR1 reads LNHDA; CDR2 reads SQIVND (reference sequence). V lost 8 bases, J lost 3 bases, and 14 bases lay in between. The CDR3 reads CASGLDSGYEQYF. Here the CDR3 DNA reads TGTGCCAGTGGGTTGGACTCAGGCTACGAGCAGTACTTC.